These T cell receptor beta chains were read from a single sample in a study of T cell repertoires in cytomegalovirus infection. A single record per CDR3 protein comes from TCRdb applying MiXCR to the reads. Among about 150,000 distinct CDR3 sequences listed, 30% to 40% were seen once. The antigens for these receptors are not known. Sequencing was performed on CD8+ T cells from cultured PBMCs, taken from culture after CMV antigen stimulation. These receptors all come from a human donor in good health (CMV status not recorded). Some clones in this sample may be carry-over from other donors' samples. Each CDR3 is given with its conserved first and last residue. The D gene is left open where the match is weak. Clone size is shown for a subset of rows, as once, few, many or a class of expanded clone.

V gene	CDR3 length	D gene	clone size	J gene	CDR3 DNA	CDR3 protein
TRBV6-2/TRBV6-3	15	TRBD2	few	TRBJ2-7	TGTGCCAGCAGTCCCCTCACTAGCGGGGAACGCGAGCAGTACTTC	CASSPLTSGEREQYF
TRBV5-5	15	TRBD2	once	TRBJ2-7	TGTGCCAGCATTCGGACTAGCGGGGGCTTGTTGGAGCAGTACTTC	CASIRTSGGLLEQYF
TRBV11-2	11	TRBD2	.	TRBJ2-3	TGTGCCAGCAGCAGACTAGCTAAACAGTATTTT	CASSRLAKQYF
TRBV4-1	17	TRBD1	few	TRBJ1-5	TGCGCCAGCAGCCCAAGAACAGGGGTTGTCTATGGACAGCCCCAGCATTTT	CASSPRTGVVYGQPQHF
TRBV7-9	14	.	.	TRBJ2-7	TGTGCCAGCAGCCGCGGTTTCGACGGTCACGAGCAGTACTTC	CASSRGFDGHEQYF
TRBV6-5	19	TRBD2	once	TRBJ2-4	TGTGCCAGCAGTCGGGGACTAGCGGGGTCCCGGGTAGCCAAAAACATTCAGTACTTC	CASSRGLAGSRVAKNIQYF
TRBV11-1	14	.	few	TRBJ2-7	TGTGCCAGCAGCTTAGCGGTAGGGGGCTACGAGCAGTACTTC	CASSLAVGGYEQYF
TRBV12-3/TRBV12-4	14	.	few	TRBJ1-4	TGTGCCAGCAGCCCAGGGCAGGCTGATGAAAAACTGTTTTTT	CASSPGQADEKLFF
TRBV6-2/TRBV6-3	12	.	once	TRBJ2-2	TGTGCCAGCAGTTCACTTTCCGGGGAGCTGTTTTTT	CASSSLSGELFF
TRBV6-8	14	TRBD2	few	TRBJ2-2	TGTGCCAGCAGTTCGGGACTAGCGATTGGGGAGCTGTTTTTT	CASSSGLAIGELFF
TRBV27	15	TRBD1	.	TRBJ2-5	TGTGCCAGCAGTTTATCGGGACAGGGAGCGGAGACCCAGTACTTC	CASSLSGQGAETQYF
TRBV5-6	14	.	few	TRBJ1-1	TGTGCCAGCAGCCCCGCAGGGACTAACACTGAAGCTTTCTTT	CASSPAGTNTEAFF
TRBV20-1	15	.	few	TRBJ2-1	TGCAGTGCTAGGGGTATTAGCGGCTCCTACAATGAGCAGTTCTTC	CSARGISGSYNEQFF
TRBV12-3/TRBV12-4	12	TRBD1	.	TRBJ2-2	TGTGCCACCTTAAGGGGGCTCGGGGAGCTGTTTTTT	CATLRGLGELFF
TRBV20-1	15	TRBD2	.	TRBJ2-3	TGCAGTCCCCAAGGGCCGGGGGGGCCGGGGAATACGCAGTATTTT	CSPQGPGGPGNTQYF
TRBV4-1	16	.	.	TRBJ1-1	TGCGCCAGCAGCCAAGCTAACCGAAGGTTGAACACTGAAGCTTTCTTT	CASSQANRRLNTEAFF
TRBV7-2	13	TRBD1	many	TRBJ2-4	TGTGCCAGCAGCTTCGGGACAGGGTACATTCAGTACTTC	CASSFGTGYIQYF
TRBV7-3	17	TRBD2	few	TRBJ2-2	TGTGCCAGCAGCTACAATAGACTAGCGGGGAACACCGGGGAGCTGTTTTTT	CASSYNRLAGNTGELFF
TRBV7-2	13	.	many	TRBJ1-1	TGTGCCAGCAGCCCCCGGGAGCACACTGAAGCTTTCTTT	CASSPREHTEAFF
TRBV12-3/TRBV12-4	15	TRBD2	few	TRBJ2-2	TGTGCCAGCAGTTCGCGGACTAGGAACACCGGGGAGCTGTTTTTT	CASSSRTRNTGELFF
TRBV2	14	TRBD2	.	TRBJ2-2	TGTGCCAGCAAGGTCTCTAGCGGTCCCGGGGAGCTGTTTTTT	CASKVSSGPGELFF
TRBV20-1	14	.	.	TRBJ2-6	TGCAGTGCTAGAATGGGCTCTGGGGCCAACGTCCTGACTTTC	CSARMGSGANVLTF
TRBV7-8	13	.	many	TRBJ2-7	TGTGCCAGCAGTGGCGGGCAGTCCTACGAGCAGTACTTC	CASSGGQSYEQYF
TRBV20-1	16	TRBD2	.	TRBJ2-3	TGCAGTGCCTTCCCCAGCGGGGGGGACAGCACAGATACGCAGTATTTT	CSAFPSGGDSTDTQYF
TRBV9	12	.	many	TRBJ2-2	TGTGCCAGCAGCTCAAACACCGGGGAGCTGTTTTTT	CASSSNTGELFF
TRBV6-5	16	TRBD2	.	TRBJ2-7	TGTGCCAGCAGTCCGCCGGATGGCGGGGGGGACTACGAGCAGTACTTC	CASSPPDGGGDYEQYF
TRBV5-4	18	TRBD1	few	TRBJ1-1	TGTGCCAGCAGCTTGGACGCCGGTGAACAGGGGAGAGGAACTGAAGCTTTCTTT	CASSLDAGEQGRGTEAFF
TRBV27	13	.	.	TRBJ1-1	TGTGCCAGCAGTTCTAGAGGCGGGTCTGAAGCTTTCTTT	CASSSRGGSEAFF
TRBV5-4	16	TRBD2	.	TRBJ2-1	TGTGCCAGCAGCTTTCTTGGCGGGGGGGCTCTGGATGAGCAGTTCTTC	CASSFLGGGALDEQFF
TRBV12-3/TRBV12-4	13	.	many	TRBJ2-3	TGTGCCAGCACCTTACAATCAGCAGATACGCAGTATTTT	CASTLQSADTQYF
TRBV28	15	TRBD1	.	TRBJ2-1	TGTGCCAGCAGTGCCGACAGGGCTGTCAACAATGAGCAGTTCTTC	CASSADRAVNNEQFF
TRBV29-1	14	.	.	TRBJ2-7	TGCAGCGTTGAAGACCAGACGAGCTCCTACGAGCAGTACTTC	CSVEDQTSSYEQYF
TRBV5-4	14	.	few	TRBJ1-6	TGTGCCAGCGGGGCTAGGGGCTATAATTCACCCCTCCACTTT	CASGARGYNSPLHF
TRBV20-1	11	.	.	TRBJ1-5	TGCAGTGCTAGAGAGAGTGGGCCCCAGCATTTT	CSARESGPQHF
TRBV11-2	15	.	many	TRBJ2-2	TGTGCCAGCAGCTATACGGCAGGGAACACCGGGGAGCTGTTTTTT	CASSYTAGNTGELFF
TRBV6-1	15	TRBD1	.	TRBJ2-6	TGTGCCAGCAGTGAGACAGGGTCCGGGGCCAACGTCCTGACTTTC	CASSETGSGANVLTF
TRBV27	17	TRBD2	few	TRBJ2-1	TGTGCCAGCAGTATCCTAGCGGGGGCCGACCCTTACAATGAGCAGTTCTTC	CASSILAGADPYNEQFF
TRBV20-1	12	.	.	TRBJ1-1	TGCAGTGCTAGAGATTGGGCCACTGAAGCTTTCTTT	CSARDWATEAFF
TRBV2	16	TRBD1	few	TRBJ2-1	TGTGCCAGCAGGGACGAACAGGGGCTCTTCTACAATGAGCAGTTCTTC	CASRDEQGLFYNEQFF
TRBV4-1	16	.	.	TRBJ1-1	TGCGCCAGCAGCCAAGATGCATTGTCCTGGGCGGCTGAAGCTTTCTTT	CASSQDALSWAAEAFF
TRBV20-1	18	TRBD2	.	TRBJ2-1	TGCAGTGCCAATGGACTTGCGGGGGGCCCAAGCTCCTACAATGAGCAGTTCTTC	CSANGLAGGPSSYNEQFF
TRBV27	15	.	many	TRBJ1-2	TGTGCCAGCAGTTTGAACCCGACAGGCGGCTATGGCTACACCTTC	CASSLNPTGGYGYTF
TRBV4-1	15	.	few	TRBJ1-5	TGCGCCAGCAGCCAAGAACAGTTCCTCAATCAGCCCCAGCATTTT	CASSQEQFLNQPQHF